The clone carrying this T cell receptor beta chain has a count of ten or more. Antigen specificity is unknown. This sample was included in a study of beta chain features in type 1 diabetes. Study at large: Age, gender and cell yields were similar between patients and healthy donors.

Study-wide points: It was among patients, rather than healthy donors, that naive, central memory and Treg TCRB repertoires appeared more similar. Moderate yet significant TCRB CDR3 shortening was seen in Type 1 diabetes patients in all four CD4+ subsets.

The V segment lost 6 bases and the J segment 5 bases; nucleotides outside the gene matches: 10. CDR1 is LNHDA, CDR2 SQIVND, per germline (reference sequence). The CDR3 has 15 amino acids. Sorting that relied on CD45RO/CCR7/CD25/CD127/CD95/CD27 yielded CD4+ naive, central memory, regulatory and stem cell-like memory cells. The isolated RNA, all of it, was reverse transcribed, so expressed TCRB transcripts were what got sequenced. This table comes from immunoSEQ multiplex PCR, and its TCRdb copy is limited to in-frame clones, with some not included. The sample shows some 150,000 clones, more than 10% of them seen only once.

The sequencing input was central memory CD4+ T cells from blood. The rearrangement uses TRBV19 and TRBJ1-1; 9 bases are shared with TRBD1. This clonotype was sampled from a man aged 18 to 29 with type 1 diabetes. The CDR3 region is CASRGPGQGNTEAFF. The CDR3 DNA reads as TGTGCCAGTAGGGGCCCGGGACAGGGAAATACTGAAGCTTTCTTT.